Listed below are T cell receptor beta chains from one sample, sequenced in a study of blood T cell repertoires in COVID-19. The repertoire was sequenced with immunoSEQ multiplex PCR; TCRdb's copy has only in-frame clones and lacks some. The table lists roughly 230,000 clones, 84% of them singletons. The sequenced material came from peripheral blood. The receptors derive from a man in his fifties with active or convalescent COVID-19. Each CDR3 is given with its conserved first and last residue. Fields, in order: J gene, clone size, D gene, V gene, CDR3 DNA, CDR3 protein. The D gene is left open where the match is weak. Some rows have no size entry. The others give once, few or many, or a class for an expanded clone.

>TRBJ1-6|few|TRBD1|TRBV6-2/TRBV6-3
TGTGCCAGCAGCGGACAGGGGGTCCGATCACCCCTCCACTTT
CASSGQGVRSPLHF
>TRBJ2-3|-|-|TRBV30
TGTGCCTGGAGTGTACCAGGGCCCAACACAGATACGCAGTATTTT
CAWSVPGPNTDTQYF
>TRBJ1-4|few|-|TRBV7-2
TGTGCCAGCAGCTTGTTTCCAGGGAAGACCGATGAAAAACTGTTTTTT
CASSLFPGKTDEKLFF
>TRBJ1-6|few|-|TRBV3-1/TRBV3-2
TGTGCCAGCAGCCCGAGGGGCATGGAGGGTTCACCCCTCCACTTT
CASSPRGMEGSPLHF
>TRBJ1-1|-|TRBD1|TRBV2
TGTGCCAGCAACCGGGACAGGGATGTGGCTGAAGCTTTCTTT
CASNRDRDVAEAFF
>TRBJ2-7|-|-|TRBV30
TGTGCCTGGAGTGGAGCCGAGACAGCCTACGAGCAGTACTTC
CAWSGAETAYEQYF
>TRBJ1-2|-|-|TRBV15
TGTGCCACCAGCAGAGATAACCAGGGGTCGGATGGCTACACCTTC
CATSRDNQGSDGYTF
>TRBJ1-1|-|-|TRBV6-5
TGTGCCAGCGCCTACTCGGGGGGCGCTTCTGAAGCTTTCTTT
CASAYSGGASEAFF
>TRBJ1-2|-|TRBD1|TRBV15
TGTGCCACCAGCAGAGGTTCAGGGACAGCCTATGGCTACACCTTC
CATSRGSGTAYGYTF
>TRBJ2-1|-|TRBD2|TRBV19
TGTGCCAGTAGTACACTAGCGGGGGGGATCAATGAGCAGTTCTTC
CASSTLAGGINEQFF
>TRBJ1-1|-|-|TRBV15
TGTGCCACCAGCAGAGATTGGGCAGGCACTGAAGCTTTCTTT
CATSRDWAGTEAFF
>TRBJ1-6|-|TRBD1|TRBV13
TGTGCCAGCAGCTTAGAAGGACAGGGACGTTCACCCCTCCACTTT
CASSLEGQGRSPLHF
>TRBJ2-2|-|-|TRBV10-2
TGCGCCAGCAGAACCTCCCCTAGTCCGGAGGGAAACACCGGGGAGCTGTTTTTT
CASRTSPSPEGNTGELFF
>TRBJ2-2|-|-|TRBV11-2
TGTGCCAGCACCGAACAGTTCGCCACCGGGGAGCTGTTTTTT
CASTEQFATGELFF
>TRBJ2-3|-|TRBD2|TRBV11-2
TGTGCCAGCAGCTTAGGGGGGGGAGCTAGCACAGATACGCAGTATTTT
CASSLGGGASTDTQYF
>TRBJ2-7|-|-|TRBV27
TGTGCCAGCAGTTTAAGGGAGAAGTACGAGCAGTACTTC
CASSLREKYEQYF
>TRBJ1-5|-|-|TRBV14
TGTGCCAGCAGCCCACGCGTCGGGGGGGGCTTGGGCAATCAGCCCCAGCATTTT
CASSPRVGGGLGNQPQHF
>TRBJ2-5|-|-|TRBV6-6
TGTGCCAGCAGTTACTCACAGGTGACCCAGTACTTC
CASSYSQVTQYF
>TRBJ2-7|-|-|TRBV18
TGTGCCAGCTCGGTGGACTTTCGGGGGGAGCAGTACTTC
CASSVDFRGEQYF
>TRBJ1-2|-|-|TRBV11-2
TGTGCCAGCAGCGACAACGGTGCTGGCTACACCTTC
CASSDNGAGYTF
>TRBJ2-3|-|-|TRBV7-2
TGTGCCAGCAGCTTAAGATCGGTTGGAGAGAGAGATACGCAGTATTTT
CASSLRSVGERDTQYF
>TRBJ2-6|-|-|TRBV12-5
TGTGCTAGTGGTTTGTACAGCTCTGGGGCCAACGTCCTGACTTTC
CASGLYSSGANVLTF
>TRBJ1-2|-|TRBD1|TRBV13
TGTGCCAGCAGACCAGGACAGGGGGATCACTATGGCTACACCTTC
CASRPGQGDHYGYTF
>TRBJ2-5|-|TRBD2|TRBV2
TGTGCCAGCAGCCGCGGGACTAGCGGGGGCCCCCAAGAGACCCAGTACTTC
CASSRGTSGGPQETQYF